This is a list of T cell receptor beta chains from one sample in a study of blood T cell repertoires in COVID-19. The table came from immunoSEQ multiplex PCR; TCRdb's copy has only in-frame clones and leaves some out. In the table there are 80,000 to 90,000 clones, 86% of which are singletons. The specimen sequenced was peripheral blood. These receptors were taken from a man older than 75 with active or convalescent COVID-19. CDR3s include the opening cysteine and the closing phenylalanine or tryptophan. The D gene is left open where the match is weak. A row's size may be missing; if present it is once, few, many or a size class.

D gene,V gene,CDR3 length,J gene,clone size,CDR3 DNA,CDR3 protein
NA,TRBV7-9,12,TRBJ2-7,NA,TGTGCCAGCAGCCGGAGGTTGGAAAAGCAGTACTTC,CASSRRLEKQYF
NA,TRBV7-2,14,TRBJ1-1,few,TGTGCCAGCAGCCCTATACAGGGACCAACTGAAGCTTTCTTT,CASSPIQGPTEAFF
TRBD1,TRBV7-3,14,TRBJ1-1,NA,TGTGCCAGCAGCCCCCAGGGGGGGAACACTGAAGCTTTCTTT,CASSPQGGNTEAFF
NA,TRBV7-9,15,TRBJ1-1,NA,TGTGCCAGCAGCTTAGGAGGAATAACGAGCACTGAAGCTTTCTTT,CASSLGGITSTEAFF
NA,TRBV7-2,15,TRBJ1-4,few,TGTGCCAGCAGCTCAAGGGGGGGCACTAATGAAAAACTGTTTTTT,CASSSRGGTNEKLFF
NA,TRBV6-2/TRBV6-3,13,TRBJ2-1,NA,TGTGCCAGCAGTTACTCGCTAGCGTATGAGCAGTTCTTC,CASSYSLAYEQFF
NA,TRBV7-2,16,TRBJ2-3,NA,TGTGCCAGCAGCTTAGGAGCTAGTAAGAGCACAGATACGCAGTATTTT,CASSLGASKSTDTQYF
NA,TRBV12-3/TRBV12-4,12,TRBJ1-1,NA,TGTGCCAGCAGACCCACGGAGACTGAAGCTTTCTTT,CASRPTETEAFF
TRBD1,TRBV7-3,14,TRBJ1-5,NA,TGTGCCAGCACCCGTGGCAGGGGGTGCCAGCCCCAGCATTTT,CASTRGRGCQPQHF
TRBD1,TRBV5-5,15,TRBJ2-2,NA,TGTGCCAGCAGCTTGTGGGACAGGGGAGGCGGGGAGCTGTTTTTT,CASSLWDRGGGELFF
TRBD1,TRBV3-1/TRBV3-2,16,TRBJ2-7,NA,TGTGCCAGCAGCCAAGGGTCGGGGACAGTAGTCTACGAGCAGTACTTC,CASSQGSGTVVYEQYF
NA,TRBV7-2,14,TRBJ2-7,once,TGTGCCAGCAGCCCATGGTGGACAGACTACGAGCAGTACTTC,CASSPWWTDYEQYF
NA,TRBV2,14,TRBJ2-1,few,TGTGCCAGCACCTCCGCGCGGGTGCACAATGAGCAGTTCTTC,CASTSARVHNEQFF
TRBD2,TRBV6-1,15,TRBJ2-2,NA,TGTGCCAGCAGTGAAGCGGGGGGGAGGACCGGGGAGCTGTTTTTT,CASSEAGGRTGELFF
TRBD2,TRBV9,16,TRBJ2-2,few,TGTGCCAGCAGCGAACCGGGAGGGACGGGGACCGGGGAGCTGTTTTTT,CASSEPGGTGTGELFF
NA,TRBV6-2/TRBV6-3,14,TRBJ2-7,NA,TGTGCCAGCAGCCCTCCCTTGGGGCGCGCTGAGCAGTACTTC,CASSPPLGRAEQYF
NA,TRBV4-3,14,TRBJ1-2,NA,TGCGCCAGCAGCCAAGAACCGACCGGGGGGGGCTACACCTTC,CASSQEPTGGGYTF
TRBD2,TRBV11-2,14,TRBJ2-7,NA,TGTGCCAGCAGCTTGGCGGGAGGGCCCTACGAGCAGTACTTC,CASSLAGGPYEQYF
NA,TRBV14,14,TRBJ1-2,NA,TGTGCCAGCAGCCCCCGAACCCACAGCTATGGCTACACCTTC,CASSPRTHSYGYTF
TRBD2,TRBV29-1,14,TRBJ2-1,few,TGCAGCGTTGAAGTGTTCCTAGCGGGAGGTTCATCGTTCTTC,CSVEVFLAGGSSFF
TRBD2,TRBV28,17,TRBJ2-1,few,TGTGCCAGCAGTCTTGCCCAGGGACTAGCTGCGATCAATGAGCAGTTCTTC,CASSLAQGLAAINEQFF
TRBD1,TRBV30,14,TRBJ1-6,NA,TGTGCCTGGAGGACCGGGACAGCTAATTCACCCCTCCACTTT,CAWRTGTANSPLHF
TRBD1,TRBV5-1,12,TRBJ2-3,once,TGCGCCAGCAGCCCCGGACAGGGTGCGCAGTATTTT,CASSPGQGAQYF
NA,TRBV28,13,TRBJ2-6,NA,TGTGCCAGCCAGGGGCCTGGGGCCAACGTCCTGACTTTC,CASQGPGANVLTF
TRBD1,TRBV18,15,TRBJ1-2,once,TGTGCCAGCTCACCCACAGACCGGACAGGGGAAGGCTACACCTTC,CASSPTDRTGEGYTF
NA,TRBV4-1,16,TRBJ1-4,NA,TGCGCCAGCAGCCTCTCCTGGGGGACTCCAGATGAAAAACTGTTTTTT,CASSLSWGTPDEKLFF
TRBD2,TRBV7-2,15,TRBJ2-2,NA,TGTGCCAGCAGCTTAGTAGCGGGAGGAACCGGGGAGCTGTTTTTT,CASSLVAGGTGELFF
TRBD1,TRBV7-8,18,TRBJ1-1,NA,TGTGCCAGCAGCTTAGCTAGATTTGAAACGGCAGGGGGGACTGAAGCTTTCTTT,CASSLARFETAGGTEAFF
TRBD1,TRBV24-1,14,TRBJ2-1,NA,TGTGCCACTGAGACAGGGGCCCGATACAATGAGCAGTTCTTC,CATETGARYNEQFF
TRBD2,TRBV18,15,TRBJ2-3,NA,TGTGCCAGCTCGCGGACTAGCGGGAGCACAGATACGCAGTATTTT,CASSRTSGSTDTQYF
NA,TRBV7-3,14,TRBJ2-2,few,TGTGCCAGCAGGGCCGGGAGTAACACCGGGGAGCTGTTTTTT,CASRAGSNTGELFF
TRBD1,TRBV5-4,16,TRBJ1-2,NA,TGTGCCAGCAGCCCCGCCGGGACAGTAAATAACTATGGCTACACCTTC,CASSPAGTVNNYGYTF
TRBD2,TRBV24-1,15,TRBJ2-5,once,TGTGCCACCGAGGCGGGAGGGTCCCCACGAGAGACCCAGTACTTC,CATEAGGSPRETQYF
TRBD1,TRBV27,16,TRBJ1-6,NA,TGTGCCAGCAGTCCATCCAGGGGGCGGGCGAATTCACCCCTCCACTTT,CASSPSRGRANSPLHF
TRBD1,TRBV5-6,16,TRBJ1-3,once,TGTGCCAGCAGCCTAGACAGGGGACACTCTGGAAACACCATATATTTT,CASSLDRGHSGNTIYF
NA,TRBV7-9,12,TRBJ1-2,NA,TGTGCCAGCAGCTCGTCAGGCCGTGGCTACACCTTC,CASSSSGRGYTF
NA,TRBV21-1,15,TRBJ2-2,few,TGTGCCAGCACCGTTGAGGCCGTTGAGGTCGGGGAGCTGTTTTTT,CASTVEAVEVGELFF
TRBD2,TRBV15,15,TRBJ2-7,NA,TGTGCCACCAGCAGACTAGCGGGAGGGCCGCGAGAGCAGTACTTC,CATSRLAGGPREQYF
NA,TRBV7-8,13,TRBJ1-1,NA,TGTGCCAGCAGCCTAGGGGCCGGCACTGAAGCTTTCTTT,CASSLGAGTEAFF
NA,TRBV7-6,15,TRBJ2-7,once,TGTGCCAGCAGTCCTGGGGGCTACGAGGATCACGAGCAGTACTTC,CASSPGGYEDHEQYF
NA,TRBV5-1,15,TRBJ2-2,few,TGCGCCAGCAGCTTGGAAACAGGGTCTCCCGGGGAGCTGTTTTTT,CASSLETGSPGELFF
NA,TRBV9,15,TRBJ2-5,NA,TGTGCCAGCAGCGCCGGGAGTACACCCCAAGAGACCCAGTACTTC,CASSAGSTPQETQYF
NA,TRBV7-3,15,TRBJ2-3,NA,TGTGCCAGCAGCTTAGGGCGGGCAGGGGAACATACGCAGTATTTT,CASSLGRAGEHTQYF